This T cell receptor beta chain was documented in a study of T cells in Graves' hyperthyroidism and ophthalmopathy. Study conclusions and caveats: Most clonotypes expanded in thyroid above 0.001 were likewise present in blood.

In its sample, this clonotype was seen a few times. Its antigen is still unknown. The length of the CDR3 is 14 residues. Germline V gene sequence: CDR1 MGHDK, CDR2 SYGVNS. The V end was cut by 2 bases, the J end by 6 bases, with 12 bases between. Amplification yielded TCR beta CDR3 regions, with RNA transcripts as the source. Carried out on the TCR CDR3, a first-round RT-PCR used the HTBI primer set. TCRdb processed the multiplex PCR reads anew with MiXCR; each CDR3 protein has one entry. The sample carries more than 300,000 distinct CDR3 sequences, 14% recorded once. This TCR derives from a woman aged 25 to 39 with Graves' ophthalmopathy. The material sequenced was blood. J is TRBJ2-3 and V is TRBV25-1; D gene unclear. In DNA form, the CDR3 reads TGTGCCAGCAGTGAAGCCCGACAAAGGGATACGCAGTATTTT. Protein product: CASSEARQRDTQYF.